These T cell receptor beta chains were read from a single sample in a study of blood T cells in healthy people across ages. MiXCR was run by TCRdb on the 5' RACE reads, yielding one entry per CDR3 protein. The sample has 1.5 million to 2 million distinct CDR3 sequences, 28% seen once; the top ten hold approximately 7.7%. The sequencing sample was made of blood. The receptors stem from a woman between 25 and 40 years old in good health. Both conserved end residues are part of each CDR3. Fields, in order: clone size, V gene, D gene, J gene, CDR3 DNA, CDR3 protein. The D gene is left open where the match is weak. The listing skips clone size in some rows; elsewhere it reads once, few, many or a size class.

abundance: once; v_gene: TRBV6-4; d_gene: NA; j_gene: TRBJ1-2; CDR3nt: TGTGCCAGAAGGGCTGGGACACCACCCCAAGGGCATGGCTACACCTTC; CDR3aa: CARRAGTPPQGHGYTF
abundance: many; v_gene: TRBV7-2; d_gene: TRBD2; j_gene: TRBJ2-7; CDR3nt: TGTGCCAGCAGCTTAGCTGGTAGCGGGAGCCACGAGCAGTACTTC; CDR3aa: CASSLAGSGSHEQYF
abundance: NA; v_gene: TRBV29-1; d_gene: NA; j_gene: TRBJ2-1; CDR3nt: TGCAGCGTTCGGAAGGACCTCTACGAGCAGTTCTTC; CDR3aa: CSVRKDLYEQFF
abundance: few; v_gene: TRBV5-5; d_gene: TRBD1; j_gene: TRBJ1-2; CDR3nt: TGTGCCAGCAGCTTGGGGACAGGGGGTCTCTCCTACTATGGCTACACCTTC; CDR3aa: CASSLGTGGLSYYGYTF
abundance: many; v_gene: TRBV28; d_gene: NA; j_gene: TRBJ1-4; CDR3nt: TGTGCCAGCAATGTACGGCAGAGTAATGAAAAACTGTTTTTT; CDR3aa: CASNVRQSNEKLFF
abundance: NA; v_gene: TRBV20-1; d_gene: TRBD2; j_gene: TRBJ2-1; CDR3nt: TGCAGTGCAGACGCCGGGACTAGCGGGAGGAATGAGCAGTTCTTC; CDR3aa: CSADAGTSGRNEQFF
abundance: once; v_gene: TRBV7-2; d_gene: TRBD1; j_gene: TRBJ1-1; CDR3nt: TGTGCCAGCAGCTACGGGACAGCCCGGGGAGCTTTCTTT; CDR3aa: CASSYGTARGAFF
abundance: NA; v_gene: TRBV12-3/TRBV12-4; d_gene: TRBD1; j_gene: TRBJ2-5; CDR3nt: TGTGCCAGCAGGCCGACAGGGATCGAGACCCAGTACTTC; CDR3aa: CASRPTGIETQYF
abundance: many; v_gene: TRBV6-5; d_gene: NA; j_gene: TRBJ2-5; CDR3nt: TGTGCCAGCAGCCGCAGGACAGCCCCCCAAGAGACCCAGTACTTC; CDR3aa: CASSRRTAPQETQYF
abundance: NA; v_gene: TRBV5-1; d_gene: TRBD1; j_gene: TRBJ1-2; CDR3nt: TGCGCCAGCAGCGAGGACAGGGGGCTAGGCTACACCTTC; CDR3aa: CASSEDRGLGYTF
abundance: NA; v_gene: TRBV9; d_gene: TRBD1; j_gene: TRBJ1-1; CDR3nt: TGTGCCAGCAGCCCTAGGGACAGGGAGGGGACTGAAGCTTTCTTT; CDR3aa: CASSPRDREGTEAFF
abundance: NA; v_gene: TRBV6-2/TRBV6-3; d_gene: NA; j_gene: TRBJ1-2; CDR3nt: TGTGCCAGCAGTTGGAAACACCTCTATGGCCACACCTTC; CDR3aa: CASSWKHLYGHTF
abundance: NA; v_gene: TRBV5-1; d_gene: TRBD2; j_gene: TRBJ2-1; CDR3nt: TGCGCCAGCAGTCGAGCAGACCGGGGGGTCTACAATGAGCAGTTCTTC; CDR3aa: CASSRADRGVYNEQFF
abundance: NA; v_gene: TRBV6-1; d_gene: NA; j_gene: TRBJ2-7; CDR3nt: TGTGCCAGCAGTGCTGGGACGGCCGGATCCTACGAGCAGTACTTC; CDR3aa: CASSAGTAGSYEQYF
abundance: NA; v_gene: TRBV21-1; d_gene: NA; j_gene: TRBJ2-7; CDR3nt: TGTGCCGGATCAGTAGACGGGGTTTACTACGAGCAGTACTTC; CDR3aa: CAGSVDGVYYEQYF
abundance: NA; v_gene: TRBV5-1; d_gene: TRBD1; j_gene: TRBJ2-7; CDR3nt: TGCGCCAGCAGCTCACAGGGGGAGAGGTACGAGCAGTACTTC; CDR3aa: CASSSQGERYEQYF
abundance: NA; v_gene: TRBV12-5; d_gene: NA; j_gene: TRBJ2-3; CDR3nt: TGTGCTAGTGGTTTCGGGTCAGATACGCAGTATTTT; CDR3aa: CASGFGSDTQYF
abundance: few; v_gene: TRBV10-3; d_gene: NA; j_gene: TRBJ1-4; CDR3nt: TGTGCCATTGGACAGTCGGGTTTAGACGGAAAACTGTTTTTT; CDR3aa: CAIGQSGLDGKLFF
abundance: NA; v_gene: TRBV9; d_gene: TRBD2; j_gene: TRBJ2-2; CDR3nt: TGTGCCAGCAGCTTATCTAGCGGGAGGAGCACCGGGGAGCTGTTTTTT; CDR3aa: CASSLSSGRSTGELFF
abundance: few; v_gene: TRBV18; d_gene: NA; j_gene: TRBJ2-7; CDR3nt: TGTGCCAGCTCACCAGTTCCAAAGGGTCCCTACGAGCAGTACTTC; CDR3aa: CASSPVPKGPYEQYF
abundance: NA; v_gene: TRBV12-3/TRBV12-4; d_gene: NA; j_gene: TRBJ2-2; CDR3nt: TGTGCCAGCAGTTTAAATGGTGTCGGGAACACCGGGGAGCTGTTTTTT; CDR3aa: CASSLNGVGNTGELFF
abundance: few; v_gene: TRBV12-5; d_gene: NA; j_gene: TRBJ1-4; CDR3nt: TGTGCTAGTGGTTTACAAGACGGAAAACTGTTTTTT; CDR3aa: CASGLQDGKLFF
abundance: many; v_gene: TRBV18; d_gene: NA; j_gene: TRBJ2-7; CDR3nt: TGTGCCAGCTCACCCTCAGAACAGGGAACCTACGAGCAGTACTTC; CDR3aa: CASSPSEQGTYEQYF
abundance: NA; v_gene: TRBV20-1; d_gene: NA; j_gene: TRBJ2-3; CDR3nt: TGCAGTGGCTCAAGGCAGGGTAGGACAGATACGCAGTATTTT; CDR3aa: CSGSRQGRTDTQYF
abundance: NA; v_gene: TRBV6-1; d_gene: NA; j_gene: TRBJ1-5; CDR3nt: TGTGCCAGCGGACGGGATTTAAATCAGCCCCAGCATTTT; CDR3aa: CASGRDLNQPQHF
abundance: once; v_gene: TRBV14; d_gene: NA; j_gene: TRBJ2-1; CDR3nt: TGTGCCAGCAGCAAAGGCGCGAGAGATCCACAAGAGACCCAGTTCTTC; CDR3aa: CASSKGARDPQETQFF
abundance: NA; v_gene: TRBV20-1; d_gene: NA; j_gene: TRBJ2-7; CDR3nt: TGCAGTGCTACGAATCCGATATCAACCTACGAGCAGTACTTC; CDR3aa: CSATNPISTYEQYF
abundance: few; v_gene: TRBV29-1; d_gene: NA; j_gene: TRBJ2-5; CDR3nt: TGCAGCGTTGAACCCCTTCAGAGGTACCAAGAGACCCAGTACTTC; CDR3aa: CSVEPLQRYQETQYF
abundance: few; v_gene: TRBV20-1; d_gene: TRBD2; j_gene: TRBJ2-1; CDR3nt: TGCAGTGCTGGCCCGGGCGGGGGGAACAATGAGCAGTTCTTC; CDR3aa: CSAGPGGGNNEQFF
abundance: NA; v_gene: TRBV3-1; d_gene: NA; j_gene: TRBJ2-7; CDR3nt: TGTGCCAGCAGCCAAGGGTCGGGCCGCGAGCAGTACTTC; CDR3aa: CASSQGSGREQYF
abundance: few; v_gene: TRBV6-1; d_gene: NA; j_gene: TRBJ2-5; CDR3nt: TGTGCCAGCAACAGAGGGGGGGCCGTGGGTTTGGAGACCCAGTACTTC; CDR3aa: CASNRGGAVGLETQYF
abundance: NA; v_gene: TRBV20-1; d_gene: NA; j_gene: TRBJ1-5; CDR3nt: TGCAGTGCTGTTGAAGGCTCGAGCAATCAGCCCCAGCATTTT; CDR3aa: CSAVEGSSNQPQHF
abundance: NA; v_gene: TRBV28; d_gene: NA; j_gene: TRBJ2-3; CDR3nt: TGTGCCAGCAGTTTGGGGGGTTCCCTTCTCGAGCAGTATTTT; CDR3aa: CASSLGGSLLEQYF